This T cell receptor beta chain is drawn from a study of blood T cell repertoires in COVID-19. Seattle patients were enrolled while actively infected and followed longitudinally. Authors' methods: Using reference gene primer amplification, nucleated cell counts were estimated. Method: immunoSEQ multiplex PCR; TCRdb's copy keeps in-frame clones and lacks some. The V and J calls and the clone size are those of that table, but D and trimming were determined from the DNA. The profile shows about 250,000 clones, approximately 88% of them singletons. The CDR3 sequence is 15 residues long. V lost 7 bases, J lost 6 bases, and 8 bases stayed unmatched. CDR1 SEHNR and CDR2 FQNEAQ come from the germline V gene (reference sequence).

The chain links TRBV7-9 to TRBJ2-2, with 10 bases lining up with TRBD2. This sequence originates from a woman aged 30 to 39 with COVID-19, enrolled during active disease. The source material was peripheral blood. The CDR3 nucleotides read TGTGCCAGCACCCCCCTAGCGGGAGTCCCCGGGGAGCTGTTTTTT. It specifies CASTPLAGVPGELFF.